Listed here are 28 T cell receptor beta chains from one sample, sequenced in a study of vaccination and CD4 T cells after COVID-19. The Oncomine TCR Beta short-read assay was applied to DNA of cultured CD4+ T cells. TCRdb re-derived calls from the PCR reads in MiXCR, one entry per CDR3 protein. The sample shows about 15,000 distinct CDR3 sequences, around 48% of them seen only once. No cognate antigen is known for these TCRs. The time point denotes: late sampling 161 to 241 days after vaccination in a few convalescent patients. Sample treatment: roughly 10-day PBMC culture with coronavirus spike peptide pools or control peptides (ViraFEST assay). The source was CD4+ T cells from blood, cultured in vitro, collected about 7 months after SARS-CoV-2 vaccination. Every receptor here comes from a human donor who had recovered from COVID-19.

CDR3 sequence: CSAGGANTEAFF. The CDR3 DNA reads TGCAGTGCTGGGGGGGCGAACACTGAAGCTTTCTTT. V usage is TRBV20-1 and J usage is TRBJ1-1; maybe TRBD1 (6 bases). The V end was cut by 5 bases, the J end by 1 base, with 8 bases between. The CDR3 length is 12 residues. Germline CDR1 and CDR2: DFQATT and SNEGSKA (reference sequence).

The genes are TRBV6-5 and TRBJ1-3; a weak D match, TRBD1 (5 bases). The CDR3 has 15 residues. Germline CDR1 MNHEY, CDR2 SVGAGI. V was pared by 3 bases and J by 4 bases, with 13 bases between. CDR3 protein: CASSYTTGDGNTIYF. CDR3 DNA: TGTGCCAGCAGTTATACTACGGGGGACGGAAACACCATATATTTT.

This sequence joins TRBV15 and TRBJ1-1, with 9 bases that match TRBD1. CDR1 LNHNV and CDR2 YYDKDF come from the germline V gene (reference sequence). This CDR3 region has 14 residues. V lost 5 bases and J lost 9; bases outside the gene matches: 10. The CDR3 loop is CATSLARDREKAFF. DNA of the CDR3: TGTGCCACCAGCTTAGCCCGGGACAGGGAGAAAGCTTTCTTT. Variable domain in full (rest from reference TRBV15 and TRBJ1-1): DAMVIQNPRYQVTQFGKPVTLSCSQTLNHNVMYWYQQKSSQAPKLLFHYYDKDFNNEADTPDNFQSRRPNTSFCFLDIRSPGLGDTAMYLCATSLARDREKAFFGQGTRLTVV.

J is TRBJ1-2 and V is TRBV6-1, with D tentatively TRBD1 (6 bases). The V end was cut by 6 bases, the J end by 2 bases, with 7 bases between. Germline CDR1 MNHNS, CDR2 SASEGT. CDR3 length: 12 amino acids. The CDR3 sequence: CASRTGNYGYTF. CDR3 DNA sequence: TGTGCCAGCAGAACAGGGAACTATGGCTACACCTTC.

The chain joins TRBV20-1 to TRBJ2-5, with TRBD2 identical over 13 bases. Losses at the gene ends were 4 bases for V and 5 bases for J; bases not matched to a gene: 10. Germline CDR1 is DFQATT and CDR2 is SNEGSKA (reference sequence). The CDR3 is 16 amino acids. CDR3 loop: CSAKLAGGPRMETQYF. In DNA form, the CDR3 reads TGCAGTGCTAAACTAGCGGGAGGGCCGAGAATGGAGACCCAGTACTTC.

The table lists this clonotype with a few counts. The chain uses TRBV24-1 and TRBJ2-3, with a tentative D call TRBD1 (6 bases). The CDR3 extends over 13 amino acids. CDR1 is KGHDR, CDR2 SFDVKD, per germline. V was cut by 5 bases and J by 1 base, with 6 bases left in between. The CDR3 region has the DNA TGTGCCACCAGTGGACAGGGCACAGATACGCAGTATTTT. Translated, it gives CATSGQGTDTQYF.

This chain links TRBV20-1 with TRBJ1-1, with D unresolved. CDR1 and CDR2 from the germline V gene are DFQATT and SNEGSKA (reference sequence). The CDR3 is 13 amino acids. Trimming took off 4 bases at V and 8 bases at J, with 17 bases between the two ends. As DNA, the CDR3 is TGCAGTGCTAAAGGCGGGGATCTATCCGAAGCTTTCTTT. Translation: CSAKGGDLSEAFF.

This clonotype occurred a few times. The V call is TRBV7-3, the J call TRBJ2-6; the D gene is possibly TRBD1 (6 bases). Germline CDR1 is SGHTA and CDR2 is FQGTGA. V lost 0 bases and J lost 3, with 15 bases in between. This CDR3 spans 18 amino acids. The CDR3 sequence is CASSLTAGQLFGANVLTF. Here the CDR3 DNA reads TGTGCCAGCAGCTTAACGGCTGGACAGTTATTTGGGGCCAACGTCCTGACTTTC.

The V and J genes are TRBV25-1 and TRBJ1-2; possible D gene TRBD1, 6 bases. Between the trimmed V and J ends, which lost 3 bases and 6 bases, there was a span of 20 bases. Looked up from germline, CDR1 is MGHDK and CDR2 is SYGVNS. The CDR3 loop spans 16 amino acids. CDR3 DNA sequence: TGTGCCAGCAGTGAGGGAGGGGGGGCGCGCAAGGATGGCTACACCTTC. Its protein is CASSEGGGARKDGYTF.

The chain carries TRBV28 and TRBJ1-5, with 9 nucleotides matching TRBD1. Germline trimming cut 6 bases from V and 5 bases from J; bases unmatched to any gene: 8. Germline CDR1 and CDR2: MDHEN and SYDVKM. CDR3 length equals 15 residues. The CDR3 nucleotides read TGTGCCAGCAGGTACCGGGACAGGGAGTATCAGCCCCAGCATTTT. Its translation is CASRYRDREYQPQHF.

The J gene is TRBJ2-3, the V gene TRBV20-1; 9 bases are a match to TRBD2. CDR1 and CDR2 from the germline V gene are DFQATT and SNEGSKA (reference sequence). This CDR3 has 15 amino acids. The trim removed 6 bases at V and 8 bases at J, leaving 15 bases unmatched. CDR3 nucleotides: TGCAGTGCCCACAACCTAGCGGGGCACAGAGGTACGCAGTATTTT. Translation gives CSAHNLAGHRGTQYF.

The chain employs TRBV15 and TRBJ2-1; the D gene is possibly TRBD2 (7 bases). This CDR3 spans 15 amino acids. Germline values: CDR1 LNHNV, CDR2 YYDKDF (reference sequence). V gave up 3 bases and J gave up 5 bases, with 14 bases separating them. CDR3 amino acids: CATSSWTRGDNEQFF. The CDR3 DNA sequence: TGTGCCACCAGCAGCTGGACTAGGGGGGACAATGAGCAGTTCTTC.

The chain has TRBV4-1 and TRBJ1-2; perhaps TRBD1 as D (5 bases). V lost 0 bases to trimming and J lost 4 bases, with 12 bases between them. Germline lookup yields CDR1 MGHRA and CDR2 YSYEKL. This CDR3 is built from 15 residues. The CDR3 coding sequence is TGCGCCAGCAGCCAAGATTTTGGCAGGGTCTATGGCTACACCTTC. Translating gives CASSQDFGRVYGYTF.

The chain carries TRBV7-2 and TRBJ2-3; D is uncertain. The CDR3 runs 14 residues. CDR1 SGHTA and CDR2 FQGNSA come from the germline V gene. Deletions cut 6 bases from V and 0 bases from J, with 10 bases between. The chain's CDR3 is CASRVVVSTDTQYF. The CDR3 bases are TGTGCCAGCAGGGTGGTGGTTAGCACAGATACGCAGTATTTT.

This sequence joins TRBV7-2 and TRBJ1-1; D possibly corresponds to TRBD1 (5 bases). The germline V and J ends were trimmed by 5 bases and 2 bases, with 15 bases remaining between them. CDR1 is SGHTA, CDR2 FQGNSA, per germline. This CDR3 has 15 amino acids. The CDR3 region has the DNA TGTGCCAGCAGCCTCCGAGGCAGGGTAAACACTGAAGCTTTCTTT. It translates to CASSLRGRVNTEAFF.

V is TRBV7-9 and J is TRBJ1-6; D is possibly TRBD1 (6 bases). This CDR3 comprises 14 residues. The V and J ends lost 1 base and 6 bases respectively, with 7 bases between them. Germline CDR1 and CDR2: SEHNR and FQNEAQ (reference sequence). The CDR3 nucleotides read TGTGCCAGCAGCTTAGGGACAGTTAATTCACCCCTCCACTTT. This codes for CASSLGTVNSPLHF.

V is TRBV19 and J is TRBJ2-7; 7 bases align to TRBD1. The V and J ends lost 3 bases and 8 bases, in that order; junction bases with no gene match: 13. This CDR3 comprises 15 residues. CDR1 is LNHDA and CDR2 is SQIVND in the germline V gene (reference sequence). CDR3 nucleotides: TGTGCCAGTAGTATTCGAAGGACAGGACAGTGGAAGCAGTACTTC. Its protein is CASSIRRTGQWKQYF. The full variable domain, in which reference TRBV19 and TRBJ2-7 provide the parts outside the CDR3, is DGGITQSPKYLFRKEGQNVTLSCEQNLNHDAMYWYRQDPGQGLRLIYYSQIVNDFQKGDIAEGYSVSREKKESFPLTVTSAQKNPTAFYLCASSIRRTGQWKQYFGPGTRLTVT.

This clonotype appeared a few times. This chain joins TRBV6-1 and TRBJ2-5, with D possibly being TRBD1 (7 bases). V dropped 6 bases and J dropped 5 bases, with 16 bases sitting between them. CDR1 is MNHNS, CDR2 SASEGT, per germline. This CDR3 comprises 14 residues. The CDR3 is CASSRGGGDETQYF. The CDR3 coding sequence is TGTGCCAGCAGCAGAGGGGGCGGGGACGAGACCCAGTACTTC.

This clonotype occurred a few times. CDR3: CASSYQPNFVGRHNEQFF. The CDR3 nucleotides are TGTGCCAGCAGTTACCAGCCTAACTTCGTGGGGCGGCACAATGAGCAGTTCTTC. The chain joins TRBV6-5 to TRBJ2-1; tentatively, D is TRBD1 (5 bases). The CDR3 has 18 residues. V lost 2 bases and J 5 bases, leaving 22 bases between the germline ends. The germline V gene encodes CDR1 MNHEY and CDR2 SVGAGI.

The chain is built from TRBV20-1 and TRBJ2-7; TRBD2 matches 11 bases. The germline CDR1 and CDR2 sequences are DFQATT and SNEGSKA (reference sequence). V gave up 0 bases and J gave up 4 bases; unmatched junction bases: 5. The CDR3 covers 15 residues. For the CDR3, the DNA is TGCAGTGCTAGAGATTCCGGGACTAGCGGATACGAGCAGTACTTC. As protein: CSARDSGTSGYEQYF.

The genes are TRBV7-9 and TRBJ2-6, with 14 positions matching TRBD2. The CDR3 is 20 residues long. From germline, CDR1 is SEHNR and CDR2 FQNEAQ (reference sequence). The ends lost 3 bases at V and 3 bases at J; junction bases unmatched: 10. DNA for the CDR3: TGTGCCAGCAGCTTCTTCAGACTAGCGGGAGGGTCCGGTGGGGCCAACGTCCTGACTTTC. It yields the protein CASSFFRLAGGSGGANVLTF.

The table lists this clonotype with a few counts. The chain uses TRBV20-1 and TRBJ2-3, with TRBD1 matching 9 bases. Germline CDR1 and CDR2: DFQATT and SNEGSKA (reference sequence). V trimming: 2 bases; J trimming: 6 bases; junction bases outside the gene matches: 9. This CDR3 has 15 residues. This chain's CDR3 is CSARSLAGTGDTQYF. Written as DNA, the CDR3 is TGCAGTGCTAGATCCTTGGCGGGGACAGGGGATACGCAGTATTTT.

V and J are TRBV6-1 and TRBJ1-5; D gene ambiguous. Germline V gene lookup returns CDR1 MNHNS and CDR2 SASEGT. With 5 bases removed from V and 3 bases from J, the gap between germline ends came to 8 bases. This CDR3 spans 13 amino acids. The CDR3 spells CASSKGNNQPQHF. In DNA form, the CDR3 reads TGTGCCAGCAGTAAAGGGAACAATCAGCCCCAGCATTTT.

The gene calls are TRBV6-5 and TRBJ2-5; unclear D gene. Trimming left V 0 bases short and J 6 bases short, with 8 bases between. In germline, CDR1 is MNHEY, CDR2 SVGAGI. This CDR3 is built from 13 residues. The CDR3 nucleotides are TGTGCCAGCAGTTACTCGATCGGCAAGACCCAGTACTTC. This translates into CASSYSIGKTQYF.

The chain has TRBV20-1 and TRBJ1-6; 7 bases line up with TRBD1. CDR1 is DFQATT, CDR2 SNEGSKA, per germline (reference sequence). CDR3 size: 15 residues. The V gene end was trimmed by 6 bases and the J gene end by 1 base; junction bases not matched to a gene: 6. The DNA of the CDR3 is TGCAGTGCAAGGGACAGAGGATCCTATAATTCACCCCTCCACTTT. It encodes CSARDRGSYNSPLHF.

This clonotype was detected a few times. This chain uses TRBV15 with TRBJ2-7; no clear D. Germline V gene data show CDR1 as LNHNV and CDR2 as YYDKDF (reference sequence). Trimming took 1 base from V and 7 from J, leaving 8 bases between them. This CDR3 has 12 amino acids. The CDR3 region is CATSRVLGEQYF. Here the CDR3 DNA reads TGTGCCACCAGCAGAGTTCTGGGGGAGCAGTACTTC.

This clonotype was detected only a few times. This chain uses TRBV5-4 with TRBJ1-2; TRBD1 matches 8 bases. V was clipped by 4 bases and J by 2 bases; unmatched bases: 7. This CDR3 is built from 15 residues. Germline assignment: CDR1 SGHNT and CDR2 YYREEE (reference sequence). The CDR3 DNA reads TGTGCCAGCAGCCCCTGGGACAGGAGAAACTATGGCTACACCTTC. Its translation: CASSPWDRRNYGYTF.

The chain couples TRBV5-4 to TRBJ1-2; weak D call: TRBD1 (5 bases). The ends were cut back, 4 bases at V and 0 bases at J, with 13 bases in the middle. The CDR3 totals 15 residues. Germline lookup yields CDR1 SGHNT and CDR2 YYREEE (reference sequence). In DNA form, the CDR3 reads TGTGCCAGCAGCATGATACAGGAAGCTAACTATGGCTACACCTTC. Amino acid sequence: CASSMIQEANYGYTF.